What follows is one T cell receptor (beta chain) and its context. This record comes from a study of blood T cell repertoires in COVID-19. Looking at the study overall: Specimens from acute and convalescent COVID-19 originated in the United States, Italy and Spain.

The CDR3 sequence is 12 residues long. V lost 5 bases and J 6 bases, leaving 9 bases between the germline ends. Looked up from germline, CDR1 is SGHTS and CDR2 is YDEGEE. TCRdb's copy holds only in-frame clones and misses some; the assay was immunoSEQ multiplex PCR. Found here are just under 350,000 clones, around 90% of them singletons; the top ten hold 2.5% to 4%. The receptor's source is a young woman who had recovered from COVID-19. The chain joins TRBV5-8 to TRBJ1-5; the D gene is possibly TRBD1 (6 bases). The sequenced sample was peripheral blood. The CDR3 DNA follows: TGTGCCAGCAGTTCAGGGGTTCAGCCCCAGCATTTT. As protein: CASSSGVQPQHF.